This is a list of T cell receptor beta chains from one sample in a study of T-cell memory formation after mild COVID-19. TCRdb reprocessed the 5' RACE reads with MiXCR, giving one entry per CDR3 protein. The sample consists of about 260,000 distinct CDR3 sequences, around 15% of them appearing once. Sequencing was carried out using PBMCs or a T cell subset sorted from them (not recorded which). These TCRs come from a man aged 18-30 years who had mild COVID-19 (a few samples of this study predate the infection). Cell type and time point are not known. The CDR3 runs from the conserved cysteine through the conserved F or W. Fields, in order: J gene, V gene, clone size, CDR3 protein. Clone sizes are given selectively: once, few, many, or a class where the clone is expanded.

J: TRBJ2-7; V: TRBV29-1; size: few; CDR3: CSVARGYEQYF
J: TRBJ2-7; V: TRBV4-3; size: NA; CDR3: CASSQDLGQLKEQYF
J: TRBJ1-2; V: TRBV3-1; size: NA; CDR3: CASSQQTRLGGYTF
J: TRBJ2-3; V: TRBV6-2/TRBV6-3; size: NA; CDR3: CATIMPPNTQYF
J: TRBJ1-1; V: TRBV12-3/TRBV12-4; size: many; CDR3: CASSLETMNTEAFF
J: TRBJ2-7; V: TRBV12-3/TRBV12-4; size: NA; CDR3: CASSFTSASYEQYF
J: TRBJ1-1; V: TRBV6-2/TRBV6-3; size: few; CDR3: CASSRRYLNTEAFF
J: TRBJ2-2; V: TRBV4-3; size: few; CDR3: CASSQRRTGDTGELFF
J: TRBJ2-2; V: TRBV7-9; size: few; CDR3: CASSLASTTGELFF
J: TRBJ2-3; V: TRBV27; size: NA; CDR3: CASSLSLRGVPHTQYF
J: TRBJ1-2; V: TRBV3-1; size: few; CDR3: CASSQRQGSGYGYTF
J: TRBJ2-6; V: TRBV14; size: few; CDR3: CASSPRTAPRLSGANVLTF
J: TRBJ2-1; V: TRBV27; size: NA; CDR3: CASHTGLGVGNEQFF
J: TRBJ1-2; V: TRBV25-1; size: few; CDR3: CASSPQGADGYTF
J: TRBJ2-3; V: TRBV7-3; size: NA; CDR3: CASSLTVENTDTQYF
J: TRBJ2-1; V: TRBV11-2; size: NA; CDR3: CASSLAASGASYNEQFF
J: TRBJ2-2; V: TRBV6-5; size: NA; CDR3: CASNTDRRERTGELFF
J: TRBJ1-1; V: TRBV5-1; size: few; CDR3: CASSLQGALNTEAFF
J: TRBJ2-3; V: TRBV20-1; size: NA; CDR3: CSARLAVTDTQYF
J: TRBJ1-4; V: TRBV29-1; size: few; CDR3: CSVEGINEKLFF